The 22 T cell receptor beta chains presented below share a single source sample, sequenced in a study of neurological immune-mediated disorders. TCRdb re-derived calls from the 5' RACE reads in MiXCR, one entry per CDR3 protein. The sample includes about 65,000 distinct CDR3 sequences, 4.1% of them seen just once. The sequenced sample consisted of PBMCs. These receptors were collected from a man over 45 with multiple sclerosis.

This clonotype has more than one count but fewer than ten. The chain is built from TRBV5-1 and TRBJ2-7, with 7 nucleotides matching TRBD1. The CDR3 is 14 amino acids. The germline CDR1 and CDR2 sequences are SGHRS and YFSETQ. V was clipped by 4 bases and J by 5 bases; unmatched bases: 9. CDR3 nucleotides: TGCGCCAGCAGCATAGACTTGGGACAGAACGAGCAGTACGTC. The encoded protein is CASSIDLGQNEQYV.

This clonotype was seen many times. This rearrangement joins TRBV5-1 to TRBJ1-6; no reliable D call. The CDR3 is made up of 14 amino acids. Trimming removed 0 bases at V and 13 bases at J, with 14 bases between. In germline, CDR1 is SGHRS, CDR2 YFSETQ. CDR3 DNA: TGCGCCAGCAGCTTGGGTGGGGAGGGCCTGCCCCTCCACTTT. This sequence encodes CASSLGGEGLPLHF.

Many counts were recorded for this clonotype. The junction shows a germline mismatch at one end, possibly a read error. The genes are TRBV7-9 and TRBJ1-5; tentatively, D is TRBD1 (6 bases). The CDR3 loop spans 14 amino acids. CDR1 is SEHNR and CDR2 is FQNEAQ in the germline V gene (reference sequence). CDR3 in DNA: TGTGCCAGCAGCTTAGAGGGAGTAGGACAGCCCCAGAATTTT. The encoded protein is CASSLEGVGQPQNF.

The CDR3 DNA reads as TGCAGTGCTAGTGAAGTAGTAGGGTACGAGCAGTACTTC. Its protein product is CSASEVVGYEQYF. The rearrangement joins TRBV20-1 to TRBJ2-7, with D unresolved. This CDR3 is built from 13 residues. The V and J ends lost 3 bases and 4 bases respectively, with 13 bases between them. Germline V gives CDR1 DFQATT, CDR2 SNEGSKA (reference sequence).

The rearrangement uses TRBV20-1 and TRBJ1-2; D perhaps matches TRBD1 (5 bases). CDR1 is DFQATT, CDR2 SNEGSKA, per germline (reference sequence). The V end lost 7 bases, the J end lost 3 bases, and 15 bases lay between the germline ends. The CDR3 runs to 13 residues. The CDR3 is CSGAQQADYGYTF. In DNA, the CDR3 is TGCAGTGGTGCCCAACAGGCAGACTATGGCTACACCTTC.

This clonotype has a count of ten or more. The CDR3 bases are TGTGCCAGCAGAGAGGTTATACAGGCTGAAGCTTTCTTT. This codes for CASREVIQAEAFF. V and J are TRBV2 and TRBJ1-1; D might be TRBD1 (5 bases). V lost 6 bases and J lost 6, with 14 bases in between. Per germline, CDR1 SNHLY and CDR2 FYNNEI. The CDR3 is 13 residues long. Full variable domain (remainder filled in from reference TRBV2 and TRBJ1-1): EPEVTQTPSHQVTQMGQEVILRCVPISNHLYFYWYRQILGQKVEFLVSFYNNEISEKSEIFDDQFSVERPDGSNFTLKIRSTKLEDSAMYFCASREVIQAEAFFGQGTRLTVV.

This clonotype was detected many times. This rearrangement joins TRBV12-3 or TRBV12-4 to TRBJ2-6, with 10 nucleotides matching TRBD1. The CDR3 spans 22 residues. V lost 3 bases and J lost 2; bases outside the gene matches: 19. The CDR3 DNA reads as TGTGCCAGCAGTTTTCGGTTCCTGACAGGGGGCCTCACTAGTGCTGGGGCCAACGTCCTGACTTTC. Protein: CASSFRFLTGGLTSAGANVLTF.

The V and J genes are TRBV18 and TRBJ2-1; TRBD2 matches at 7 bases. The CDR3 sequence is 20 residues long. CDR1 is KGHSH and CDR2 is LQKENI in the germline V gene. J gave up 10 bases and V 1 base, and 25 bases lay outside the gene matches. The CDR3 nucleotides read TGTGCCAGCTCACCACTCTCCACGGCGAAGCGGGGCGCCCTGTTAAGCGAGCAGTTCTTC. It yields the protein CASSPLSTAKRGALLSEQFF. Together with reference TRBV18 and TRBJ2-1, the CDR3 gives the full variable domain: NAGVMQNPRHLVRRRGQEARLRCSPMKGHSHVYWYRQLPEEGLKFMVYLQKENIIDESGMPKERFSAEFPKEGPSILRIQQVVRGDSAAYFCASSPLSTAKRGALLSEQFFGPGTRLTVL.

This clonotype showed up many times. The chain recombines TRBV7-9 with TRBJ2-1; 14 bases match TRBD2. CDR3 size: 15 residues. Germline values: CDR1 SEHNR, CDR2 FQNEAQ (reference sequence). Trimming took 5 bases from V and 9 from J; bases not matched to a gene: 6. The CDR3 bases are TGTGCCAGCAGCCCCAGACTAGCGGGGGGGCTTGAGCAGTTCTTC. It is translated as CASSPRLAGGLEQFF.

This clonotype was detected many times. This chain links TRBV7-2 with TRBJ1-4; D is possibly TRBD1 (5 bases). With 5 bases removed from V and 3 bases from J, the gap between germline ends came to 13 bases. Germline loops: CDR1 SGHTA, CDR2 FQGNSA. This CDR3 contains 15 residues. DNA for the CDR3: TGTGCCAGCAGCCCGGAGGGGTTGTCTAATGAAAAACTGTTTTTT. Its translation is CASSPEGLSNEKLFF.

In its sample, this clonotype was seen many times. The genes are TRBV5-1 and TRBJ1-1; the D gene is possibly TRBD1 (5 bases). Germline V lookup: CDR1 SGHRS, CDR2 YFSETQ. V was cut by 0 bases and J by 5 bases, with 11 bases left in between. This CDR3 is 14 amino acids long. This chain's CDR3 is CASSLEQPGTEAFF. CDR3 DNA: TGCGCCAGCAGCTTGGAACAGCCAGGGACTGAAGCTTTCTTT. Looking up the rest from reference TRBV5-1 and TRBJ1-1 gives the full variable domain: KAGVTQTPRYLIKTRGQQVTLSCSPISGHRSVSWYQQTPGQGLQFLFEYFSETQRNKGNFPGRFSGRQFSNSRSEMNVSTLELGDSALYLCASSLEQPGTEAFFGQGTRLTVV.

This clonotype was seen ten or more times. This chain joins TRBV29-1 and TRBJ2-1; weak D call: TRBD1 (6 bases). CDR3 size: 15 residues. Per germline, CDR1 SQVTM and CDR2 ANQGSEA. Trimming left V 6 bases short and J 8 bases short, with 23 bases between. The CDR3 DNA reads as TGCAGCGTCCCTCCGATGGGACGAGGGGGTGATGAGCAGTTCTTC. Its translation: CSVPPMGRGGDEQFF.

This clonotype appeared many times. This chain connects TRBV5-5 to TRBJ1-4; weak D call: TRBD1 (6 bases). The V gene's germline CDR1 is SGHKS and CDR2 YYEKEE (reference sequence). The CDR3 is made up of 15 amino acids. Trimming took 2 bases from V and 5 from J, leaving 13 bases between them. This CDR3 is CASSFAGTLNEKLFF. The CDR3 nucleotides are TGTGCCAGCAGCTTCGCTGGGACACTGAATGAAAAACTGTTTTTT.

This clonotype was seen more than once but under ten times. This chain joins TRBV18 and TRBJ2-7; D is possibly TRBD1 or TRBD2 (5 bases each). Germline lookup yields CDR1 KGHSH and CDR2 LQKENI. CDR3 length: 14 residues. The V end was cut by 3 bases, the J end by 1 base, with 10 bases between. The CDR3 here is CASSPARESYEQYF. In DNA form, the CDR3 reads TGTGCCAGCTCACCTGCCAGGGAGTCCTACGAGCAGTACTTC.

This clonotype occurred many times. The chain joins TRBV11-2 to TRBJ2-1; weak D call: TRBD2 (6 bases). CDR3 length: 13 amino acids. CDR1 is SGHAT and CDR2 is FQNNGV in the germline V gene. The V end lost 7 bases, the J end lost 4 bases, and 11 bases lay between the germline ends. This chain's CDR3 is CASTPGGYNEQFF. In DNA form, the CDR3 reads TGTGCCAGCACCCCTGGGGGGTACAATGAGCAGTTCTTC.

Ten or more counts support this clonotype. This chain connects TRBV28 to TRBJ2-5; 8 bases fit TRBD1. Germline-derived CDR1 and CDR2 are MDHEN and SYDVKM. The CDR3 loop spans 16 amino acids. J was trimmed by 1 base and V by 6 bases; bases with no gene match: 10. Here the CDR3 reads CASRIGQGISQETQYF. CDR3 DNA sequence: TGTGCCAGCAGGATCGGACAGGGAATATCCCAAGAGACCCAGTACTTC.

This clonotype appeared a few times. The chain employs TRBV12-3 or TRBV12-4 and TRBJ2-5, with 9 positions matching TRBD2. V shed 3 bases and J 6 bases; nucleotides not matched to a gene: 5. The CDR3 sequence is 14 residues long. CDR3 in amino acids: CASSLPLAGQTQYF. The CDR3, as DNA: TGTGCCAGCAGTTTGCCGCTAGCGGGGCAGACCCAGTACTTC.

This clonotype was seen ten or more times. The chain joins TRBV2 to TRBJ1-2; 7 bases match TRBD1. With 3 bases clipped from V and 6 bases from J, the junction kept 4 bases outside the gene matches. This CDR3 region has 13 residues. The germline CDR1 and CDR2 sequences are SNHLY and FYNNEI. Here the CDR3 DNA reads TGTGCCAGCAGTGAGACCGACAGGGATGGCTACACCTTC. Protein sequence: CASSETDRDGYTF. Full variable domain (missing parts from reference TRBV2 and TRBJ1-2): EPEVTQTPSHQVTQMGQEVILRCVPISNHLYFYWYRQILGQKVEFLVSFYNNEISEKSEIFDDQFSVERPDGSNFTLKIRSTKLEDSAMYFCASSETDRDGYTFGSGTRLTVV.

This clonotype came up a few times. The rearrangement uses TRBV5-1 and TRBJ2-2; D is unclear. Germline CDR1 is SGHRS and CDR2 is YFSETQ. The CDR3 runs 14 residues. V lost 6 bases, J lost 4 bases, and 13 bases lay in between. CDR3 bases: TGCGCCAGCAACGACATGCTAACCACCGGGGAGCTGTTTTTT. Its translation: CASNDMLTTGELFF.

This clonotype was seen ten or more times. The chain combines TRBV5-1 with TRBJ2-4; TRBD2 agrees at 13 bases. The CDR3 sequence is 15 residues long. Germline CDR1 is SGHRS and CDR2 is YFSETQ. V shed 2 bases, J shed 7 bases, and the junction held 3 bases outside the gene matches. The DNA for the CDR3 is TGCGCCAGCAGCTTAGGGACTAGCGGGGAGAACATTCAGTACTTC. This encodes CASSLGTSGENIQYF.

This clonotype was found many times. The rearrangement links TRBV10-3 to TRBJ1-1, with TRBD1 matching over 12 bases. Looked up from germline, CDR1 is ENHRY and CDR2 is SYGVKD. Trimming at V came to 4 bases and at J to 1 base, leaving 7 bases not matched to a gene. There are 17 residues in the CDR3. CDR3 bases: TGTGCCATCAGTGGGGGACAGGGGGCTAATGGGAACACTGAAGCTTTCTTT. Residues: CAISGGQGANGNTEAFF.

This clonotype was counted many times. This rearrangement joins TRBV7-2 to TRBJ2-3; D is perhaps TRBD1 or TRBD2 (6 bases each). Trimming removed 11 bases from V and 3 bases from J, with 18 bases in between. The CDR3 runs to 14 residues. CDR1 and CDR2 from the germline V gene are SGHTA and FQGNSA. Here the CDR3 reads CALGGQRITDTQYF. CDR3 DNA sequence: TGTGCCCTCGGGGGCCAGAGAATTACAGATACGCAGTATTTT.